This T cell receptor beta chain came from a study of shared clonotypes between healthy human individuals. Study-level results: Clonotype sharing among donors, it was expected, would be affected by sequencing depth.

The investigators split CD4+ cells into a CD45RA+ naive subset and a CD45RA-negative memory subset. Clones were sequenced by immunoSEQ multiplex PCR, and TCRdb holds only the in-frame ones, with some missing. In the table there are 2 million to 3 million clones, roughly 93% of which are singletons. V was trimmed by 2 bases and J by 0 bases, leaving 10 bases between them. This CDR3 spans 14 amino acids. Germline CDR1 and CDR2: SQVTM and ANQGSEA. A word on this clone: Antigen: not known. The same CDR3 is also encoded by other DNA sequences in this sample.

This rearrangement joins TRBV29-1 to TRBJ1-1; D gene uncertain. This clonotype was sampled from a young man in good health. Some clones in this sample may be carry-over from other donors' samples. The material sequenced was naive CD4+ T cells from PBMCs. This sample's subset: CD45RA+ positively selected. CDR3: CSVERVLLNTEAFF. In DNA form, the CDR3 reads TGCAGCGTTGAAAGGGTACTCCTGAACACTGAAGCTTTCTTT.